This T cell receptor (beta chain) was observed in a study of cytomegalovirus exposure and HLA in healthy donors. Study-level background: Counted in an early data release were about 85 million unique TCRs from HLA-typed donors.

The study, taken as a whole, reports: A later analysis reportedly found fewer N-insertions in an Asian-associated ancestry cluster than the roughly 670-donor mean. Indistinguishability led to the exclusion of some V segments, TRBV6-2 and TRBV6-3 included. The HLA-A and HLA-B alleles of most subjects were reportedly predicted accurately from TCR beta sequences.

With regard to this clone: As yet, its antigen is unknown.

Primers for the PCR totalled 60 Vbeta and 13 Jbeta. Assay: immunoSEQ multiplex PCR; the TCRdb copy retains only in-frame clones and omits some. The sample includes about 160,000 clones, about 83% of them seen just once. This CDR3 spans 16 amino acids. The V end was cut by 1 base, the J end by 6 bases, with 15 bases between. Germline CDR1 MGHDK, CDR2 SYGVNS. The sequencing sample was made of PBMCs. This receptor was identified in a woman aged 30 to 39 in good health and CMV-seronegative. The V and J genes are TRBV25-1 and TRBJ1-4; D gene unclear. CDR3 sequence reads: CASSESTPPEHEKLFF. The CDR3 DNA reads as TGTGCCAGCAGTGAATCGACCCCTCCGGAGCATGAAAAACTGTTTTTT.